A single sample gave rise to the 29 T cell receptor beta chains below, sequenced in a study of shared clonotypes between healthy human individuals. Generated by immunoSEQ multiplex PCR, the TCRdb table keeps only in-frame clones and is missing some. The data hold 850,000 to 1,100,000 clones, with 70% to 85% observed a single time. The source material was memory CD4+ T cells from PBMCs. Subset: CD45RA-negative fraction. The receptors were sampled from a man aged 18 to 30 in good health. Some clones in this sample may be carry-over from other donors' samples.

The V and J genes are TRBV5-8 and TRBJ1-3, with D perhaps TRBD1 (6 bases). From germline, CDR1 is SGHTS and CDR2 YDEGEE. The CDR3 contains 15 residues. Deletions cut 4 bases from V and 2 bases from J, with 13 bases between. The CDR3 loop is CASSLRGGPGNTIYF. As DNA, the CDR3 is TGTGCCAGCAGCCTACGGGGGGGGCCTGGAAACACCATATATTTT. Supplemented by reference TRBV5-8 and TRBJ1-3, the full variable domain reads EAGVTQSPTHLIKTRGQQATLRCSPISGHTSVYWYQQALGLGLQFLLWYDEGEERNRGNFPPRFSGRQFPNYSSELNVNALELEDSALYLCASSLRGGPGNTIYFGEGSWLTVV.

The chain carries TRBV21-1 and TRBJ1-3; TRBD1 reflects the table's D call only, with no check against the DNA. TRBV21-1 is a pseudogene segment. The CDR3 length is 17 residues. The CDR3 sequence is CASSKSPEGASENTIYF. The CDR3 bases are TGTGCCAGCAGCAAGTCCCCTGAGGGGGCGTCGGAAAACACCATATATTTT.

V gene TRBV28 combines with J gene TRBJ2-7; 9 nucleotides align to TRBD1. CDR1 is MDHEN and CDR2 is SYDVKM in the germline V gene. V lost 5 bases, J lost 2 bases, and 7 bases stayed unmatched. The CDR3 spans 15 residues. The CDR3 nucleotides read TGTGCCAGCAGTAGCCGCCGACAGGGGGCCTACGAGCAGTACTTC. Translating it yields CASSSRRQGAYEQYF.

The chain uses TRBV4-2 and TRBJ2-1; 7 bases map to TRBD2. This CDR3 is 16 amino acids long. Per germline, CDR1 LGHNA and CDR2 YNFKEQ. V shed 0 bases, J shed 9 bases, and the junction held 11 bases outside the gene matches. CDR3 in DNA: TGTGCCAGCAGCCAAGATCGACTAGCTTATGAAGGTGAGCAGTTCTTC. Protein product: CASSQDRLAYEGEQFF.

V gene TRBV29-1 combines with J gene TRBJ2-5; D perhaps matches TRBD1 (6 bases). The V end lost 7 bases, the J end lost 5 bases, and 11 bases lay between the germline ends. The CDR3 length is 11 residues. Germline V gives CDR1 SQVTM, CDR2 ANQGSEA. CDR3 loop: CSGGQAETQYF. The CDR3 nucleotides read TGCAGCGGGGGACAAGCGGAGACCCAGTACTTC. Full variable domain (missing parts from reference TRBV29-1 and TRBJ2-5): SAVISQKPSRDICQRGTSLTIQCQVDSQVTMMFWYRQQPGQSLTLIATANQGSEATYESGFVIDKFPISRPNLTFSTLTVSNMSPEDSSIYLCSGGQAETQYFGPGTRLLVL.

The rearrangement joins TRBV19 to TRBJ2-7, with D possibly being TRBD1 (5 bases). This CDR3 spans 13 amino acids. CDR1 is LNHDA, CDR2 SQIVND, per germline (reference sequence). V dropped 5 bases and J dropped 3 bases, with 11 bases sitting between them. In nucleotides, the CDR3 is TGTGCCAGTAGTCCCAGGGTATACTACGAGCAGTACTTC. Encoded protein: CASSPRVYYEQYF.

This sequence joins TRBV5-1 and TRBJ2-1; the D gene is possibly TRBD1 (6 bases). The CDR3 is made up of 14 amino acids. The V end lost 4 bases, the J end lost 3 bases, and 11 bases lay between the germline ends. Germline V gene data show CDR1 as SGHRS and CDR2 as YFSETQ. DNA of the CDR3: TGCGCCAGCAGCCCCGACAGGAACTACAATGAGCAGTTCTTC. This translates into CASSPDRNYNEQFF.

V is TRBV7-2 and J is TRBJ2-7, with 7 bases aligning to TRBD2. The V and J ends lost 5 bases and 2 bases, in that order; junction bases with no gene match: 15. The V gene's germline CDR1 is SGHTA and CDR2 FQGNSA. The CDR3 extends over 17 amino acids. The DNA of the CDR3 is TGTGCCAGCAGCACAGCCGGGACTACCATACCGACCTACGAGCAGTACTTC. Encoded protein: CASSTAGTTIPTYEQYF.

Concerning this clone itself: Other nucleotide sequences in the sample specify the same CDR3. The V gene is TRBV2, the J gene TRBJ2-3; D is ambiguous. Germline V CDR1 and CDR2: SNHLY, FYNNEI. Trimming took 2 bases from V and 3 from J, leaving 3 bases between them. The CDR3 has 12 residues. The CDR3 loop reads CASSERTDTQYF. CDR3 coding DNA: TGTGCCAGCAGTGAAAGAACAGATACGCAGTATTTT.

The V gene is TRBV7-2, the J gene TRBJ2-1, with D unresolved. V shed 5 bases and J shed 6 bases, with 20 bases lying between them. Germline CDR1 and CDR2: SGHTA and FQGNSA. The CDR3 totals 16 residues. The CDR3 region is CASSLPGSSSLNEQFF. The CDR3 DNA reads TGTGCCAGCAGCCTCCCCGGGTCCTCCAGCCTCAATGAGCAGTTCTTC.

The CDR3 here is CASKTAGGSGNTIYF. In DNA form, the CDR3 reads TGTGCCAGCAAGACGGCAGGGGGCTCCGGAAACACCATATATTTT. The chain combines TRBV2 with TRBJ1-3; TRBD1 aligns across 8 bases. The V gene end was trimmed by 7 bases and the J gene end by 4 bases; junction bases not matched to a gene: 9. From germline, CDR1 is SNHLY and CDR2 FYNNEI. This CDR3 is built from 15 residues.

V gene TRBV7-2 combines with J gene TRBJ1-2; the D gene is possibly TRBD1 (6 bases). V was trimmed by 5 bases and J by 4 bases, leaving 14 bases between them. Germline V lookup: CDR1 SGHTA, CDR2 FQGNSA. This CDR3 region has 14 residues. This CDR3 is CASSLRGMSYGYTF. DNA for the CDR3: TGTGCCAGCAGCCTCAGGGGTATGAGCTATGGCTACACCTTC.

Comments on this clone: A read error may explain this, as a much larger clone is one base away. The genes are TRBV2 and TRBJ2-2; D remains unclear. V gave up 8 bases and J gave up 4 bases, with 11 bases separating them. Per the germline V gene, CDR1 is SNHLY and CDR2 is FYNNEI. CDR3 length: 13 residues. The CDR3 spells CASGVGSTGELFF. The CDR3 bases are TGTGCCAGCGGGGTGGGCTCCACCGGGGAGCTGTTTTTT.

The chain carries TRBV28 and TRBJ1-2; D unclear. In germline, CDR1 is MDHEN, CDR2 SYDVKM. The CDR3 covers 15 residues. V was shortened by 3 bases and J by 0 bases, with 11 bases between the two germline ends. CDR3 sequence: CASSFRSRTNYGYTF. The CDR3 DNA reads TGTGCCAGCAGTTTTCGGAGTAGGACTAACTATGGCTACACCTTC.

The genes are TRBV20-1 and TRBJ2-3; a possible D gene is TRBD1 (6 bases). CDR3 length equals 11 residues. Looked up from germline, CDR1 is DFQATT and CDR2 is SNEGSKA (reference sequence). Trimming stripped 0 bases from V and 8 bases from J, with 6 bases between. The CDR3 here is CSAREGGTQYF. As DNA, the CDR3 is TGCAGTGCTAGAGAAGGGGGTACGCAGTATTTT.

V is TRBV19 and J is TRBJ1-2; D is uncertain. Trimming left V 3 bases short and J 3 bases short, with 14 bases between. The germline CDR1 and CDR2 sequences are LNHDA and SQIVND (reference sequence). The CDR3 loop spans 15 amino acids. The CDR3 here is CASSIVGSTDYGYTF. The CDR3 DNA follows: TGTGCCAGTAGTATCGTAGGGTCGACGGACTATGGCTACACCTTC.

V gene TRBV5-1 combines with J gene TRBJ2-7, with 8 positions matching TRBD2. V lost 0 bases, J lost 0 bases, and 2 bases stayed unmatched. The length of the CDR3 is 15 residues. Germline V gene sequence: CDR1 SGHRS, CDR2 YFSETQ. CDR3 in DNA: TGCGCCAGCAGCTTGGGAAGCGGGAGCTCCTACGAGCAGTACTTC. Its protein is CASSLGSGSSYEQYF.

The CDR3 DNA reads TGTGCCAGCAGCGCCGGGGCAGGGACAGACGAAAAACTGTTTTTT. Its protein product is CASSAGAGTDEKLFF. The V and J genes are TRBV9 and TRBJ1-4, with TRBD1 matching 7 bases. The CDR3 has 15 amino acids. Per the germline V gene, CDR1 is SGDLS and CDR2 is YYNGEE. V lost 3 bases and J lost 8; bases outside the gene matches: 10.

The gene calls are TRBV5-1 and TRBJ2-1, with 12 bases identical to TRBD2. The CDR3 covers 16 residues. V shed 3 bases and J 8 bases; nucleotides not matched to a gene: 9. Germline assignment: CDR1 SGHRS and CDR2 YFSETQ. The CDR3 sequence is CASSSSTSGRLDEQFF. CDR3 sequence (DNA): TGCGCCAGCAGCTCCTCGACTAGCGGGAGATTGGATGAGCAGTTCTTC.

The CDR3 is CASSLRRVQPQHF. CDR3 DNA: TGTGCCAGCAGCTTAAGGCGGGTCCAGCCCCAGCATTTT. The chain recombines TRBV7-2 with TRBJ1-5; D gene unclear. Germline CDR1 SGHTA, CDR2 FQGNSA. The CDR3 length is 13 residues. Trimming removed 2 bases from V and 7 bases from J, with 9 bases in between. Filled out from reference TRBV7-2 and TRBJ1-5, the complete variable domain reads GAGVSQSPSNKVTEKGKDVELRCDPISGHTALYWYRQSLGQGLEFLIYFQGNSAPDKSGLPSDRFSAERTGGSVSTLTIQRTQQEDSAVYLCASSLRRVQPQHFGDGTRLSIL.

The table lists this clone with a few counts. The rearrangement uses TRBV5-6 and TRBJ2-2; D perhaps matches TRBD1 (6 bases). Germline V gene lookup returns CDR1 SGHDT and CDR2 YYEEEE. V lost 4 bases and J 5 bases, leaving 12 bases between the germline ends. The CDR3 consists of 14 residues. The CDR3 loop is CASSLPTGTGELFF. The CDR3 region has the DNA TGTGCCAGCAGCCTACCCACAGGGACCGGGGAGCTGTTTTTT.

V and J are TRBV30 and TRBJ1-4; 10 nucleotides align to TRBD1. Germline CDR1 is GTSNPN and CDR2 is SVGIG (reference sequence). Trimming at V came to 2 bases and at J to 5 bases, leaving 5 bases not matched to a gene. CDR3 length: 15 amino acids. CDR3 nucleotide sequence: TGTGCCTGGAGTTCTCCGACAGGGGGCAATGAAAAACTGTTTTTT. Its protein product is CAWSSPTGGNEKLFF.

This chain links TRBV10-3 with TRBJ2-3; the match to TRBD2 covers 8 bases. CDR3 size: 16 residues. J lost 4 bases, V lost 4 bases, and 10 bases had no gene match. Germline CDR1 and CDR2: ENHRY and SYGVKD. The chain's CDR3 is CAISGVSGGLSDTQYF. The CDR3 coding sequence is TGTGCCATCAGTGGAGTGTCGGGAGGGCTGTCAGATACGCAGTATTTT.

V is TRBV2 and J is TRBJ2-2; weak D call: TRBD1 (6 bases). The germline V gene encodes CDR1 SNHLY and CDR2 FYNNEI. The CDR3 loop spans 14 amino acids. The V and J ends lost 6 bases and 0 bases respectively, with 8 bases between them. The CDR3 spells CASRQGANTGELFF. The CDR3 coding sequence is TGTGCCAGCAGACAGGGCGCGAACACCGGGGAGCTGTTTTTT.

This chain joins TRBV7-3 and TRBJ2-3, with a possible D match to TRBD1 (7 bases). Trimming cost V 0 bases and J 6 bases, with 25 bases left between them. Looked up from germline, CDR1 is SGHTA and CDR2 is FQGTGA. The CDR3 spans 19 residues. CDR3 nucleotide sequence: TGTGCCAGCAGCTTAACGTCACAGGGGACTCACTCTTCGTCGGATACGCAGTATTTT. It yields the protein CASSLTSQGTHSSSDTQYF.

The gene calls are TRBV5-6 and TRBJ2-1; D ambiguous. V was pared by 1 base and J by 0 bases, with 11 bases between. Looked up from germline, CDR1 is SGHDT and CDR2 is YYEEEE. The CDR3 is made up of 16 amino acids. CDR3 DNA sequence: TGTGCCAGCAGCTTGTATGGCGAGAGCTCCTACAATGAGCAGTTCTTC. It is translated as CASSLYGESSYNEQFF.

In the case of this clone: Other nucleotide sequences in the sample specify the same CDR3. CDR3 sequence: CASSLAGVGTDTQYF. CDR3 coding DNA: TGTGCCAGCAGCTTAGCGGGAGTGGGTACAGATACGCAGTATTTT. This rearrangement joins TRBV28 to TRBJ2-3; 9 bases agree with TRBD2. The CDR3 consists of 15 residues. Germline values: CDR1 MDHEN, CDR2 SYDVKM. Trimming took 6 bases from V and 3 from J; bases not matched to a gene: 7.

The chain recombines TRBV19 with TRBJ2-5, with 9 bases fitting TRBD2. V shed 3 bases, J shed 6 bases, and the junction held 8 bases outside the gene matches. The germline V gene encodes CDR1 LNHDA and CDR2 SQIVND (reference sequence). The length of the CDR3 is 15 residues. CDR3 in DNA: TGTGCCAGTAGTATTGGAGGTGCGGGAGGGAAGACCCAGTACTTC. Its translation: CASSIGGAGGKTQYF. Together with reference TRBV19 and TRBJ2-5, the CDR3 gives the full variable domain: DGGITQSPKYLFRKEGQNVTLSCEQNLNHDAMYWYRQDPGQGLRLIYYSQIVNDFQKGDIAEGYSVSREKKESFPLTVTSAQKNPTAFYLCASSIGGAGGKTQYFGPGTRLLVL.

This chain connects TRBV5-4 to TRBJ2-5, with D unresolved. The CDR3 covers 14 residues. Looked up from germline, CDR1 is SGHNT and CDR2 is YYREEE (reference sequence). The V end lost 4 bases, the J end lost 5 bases, and 15 bases lay between the germline ends. This chain's CDR3 is CASSPVGGRETQYF. In nucleotides, the CDR3 is TGTGCCAGCAGCCCTGTAGGTGGCCGGGAGACCCAGTACTTC.